The 13 T cell receptor beta chains below come from one sample, sequenced in a study of blood T cell repertoires in COVID-19 (dated by TCRdb to about 2020). Library creation used the immunoSEQ multiplex PCR assay. TCRdb mirrors the immuneACCESS table, restricted to in-frame sequences. Some clones are absent from its copies; in checked studies, under half trace to an unresolved V gene, and the reason for the others is unknown. The sample table shows tens of thousands of clones, and roughly nine tenths are seen once. The top ten clonotypes cover 24% of the sample. Specimen: peripheral blood. These receptor sequences come from a human donor with active COVID-19. The donor label of this sample is uncertain.

The V call is TRBV19, the J call TRBJ2-6; tentatively, D is TRBD2 (6 bases). The CDR3 sequence is 15 residues long. V dropped 7 bases and J dropped 0 bases, with 10 bases sitting between them. CDR1 is LNHDA and CDR2 is SQIVND in the germline V gene (reference sequence). In nucleotides, the CDR3 is TGTGCCAGTACGGGACTCGACTCTGGGGCCAACGTCCTGACTTTC. As protein: CASTGLDSGANVLTF.

The gene calls are TRBV28 and TRBJ1-1, with D tentatively TRBD1 (5 bases). Per germline, CDR1 MDHEN and CDR2 SYDVKM. V was clipped by 5 bases and J by 5 bases, with 18 bases between them. CDR3 length: 15 residues. The CDR3 nucleotides read TGTGCCAGCAGTAACCCCGGCGGGGGATGGACTGAAGCTTTCTTT. Protein: CASSNPGGGWTEAFF.

The V and J genes are TRBV11-3 and TRBJ2-5; 11 nucleotides align to TRBD1. V was pared by 4 bases and J by 2 bases, with 12 bases of the junction left unmatched. CDR1 is SGHNT and CDR2 is YENEEA in the germline V gene. The CDR3 covers 18 residues. The DNA for the CDR3 is TGTGCCAGCAGCTCCTGGACAGGGGGCCTCACTGAGCAAGAGACCCAGTACTTC. This codes for CASSSWTGGLTEQETQYF. The full variable domain, completed using reference TRBV11-3 and TRBJ2-5, is EAGVVQSPRYKIIEKKQPVAFWCNPISGHNTLYWYLQNLGQGPELLIRYENEEAVDDSQLPKDRFSAERLKGVDSTLKIQPAELGDSAVYLCASSSWTGGLTEQETQYFGPGTRLLVL.

J is TRBJ1-5 and V is TRBV6-2 or TRBV6-3, with TRBD1 matching 8 bases. The germline gives CDR1 MNHEY, CDR2 SVGEGT. This CDR3 is 14 amino acids long. Unmatched junction bases numbered 6, after V lost 4 bases and J lost 7 bases. CDR3 nucleotides: TGTGCCAGCAGTTCAGGACAGGGTGGACAGCCCCAGCATTTT. Amino acid sequence: CASSSGQGGQPQHF.

This rearrangement joins TRBV5-1 to TRBJ2-4, with 7 bases that match TRBD1. Germline V CDR1 and CDR2: SGHRS, YFSETQ. Losses at the gene ends were 5 bases for V and 4 bases for J; bases not matched to a gene: 9. The CDR3 runs 15 residues. This CDR3 is CASSRETGPKNIQYF. CDR3 sequence (DNA): TGCGCCAGCAGTCGAGAGACAGGGCCAAAAAACATTCAGTACTTC. The whole variable domain, remainder taken from reference TRBV5-1 and TRBJ2-4, is KAGVTQTPRYLIKTRGQQVTLSCSPISGHRSVSWYQQTPGQGLQFLFEYFSETQRNKGNFPGRFSGRQFSNSRSEMNVSTLELGDSALYLCASSRETGPKNIQYFGAGTRLSVL.

The table lists this clone with a count of one. The DNA of the CDR3 is TGTGCCAGCAGCTTAGGTTCTTCAGGGGGCACCTTTGTGGACGAGCAGTACTTC. Protein: CASSLGSSGGTFVDEQYF. This chain connects TRBV7-8 to TRBJ2-7; 8 bases are a match to TRBD1. This CDR3 is built from 18 residues. Germline CDR1 and CDR2: SGHVS and FQNEAQ. The trim removed 1 base at V and 5 bases at J, leaving 16 bases unmatched.

This chain uses TRBV6-6 with TRBJ1-1; 8 bases fit TRBD1. This CDR3 is 13 amino acids long. Germline lookup yields CDR1 MNHNY and CDR2 SVGAGI (reference sequence). Trimming took 6 bases from V and 3 from J; bases not matched to a gene: 3. The CDR3 loop is CASRLQGDTEAFF. CDR3 DNA sequence: TGTGCCAGCAGGTTACAGGGGGACACTGAAGCTTTCTTT.

This chain connects TRBV5-4 to TRBJ2-1, with a tentative D call TRBD2 (5 bases). Germline CDR1 and CDR2: SGHNT and YYREEE (reference sequence). V lost 2 bases, J lost 6 bases, and 12 bases lay in between. This CDR3 has 14 residues. As DNA, the CDR3 is TGTGCCAGCAGCTTAGGTCTCGCGGGCAATGAGCAGTTCTTC. Its translation: CASSLGLAGNEQFF. Full variable domain (remainder filled in from reference TRBV5-4 and TRBJ2-1): ETGVTQSPTHLIKTRGQQVTLRCSSQSGHNTVSWYQQALGQGPQFIFQYYREEENGRGNFPPRFSGLQFPNYSSELNVNALELDDSALYLCASSLGLAGNEQFFGPGTRLTVL.

The CDR3: CASSWTSGGNYEQYF. The DNA of the CDR3 is TGTGCCAGCAGCTGGACTAGCGGGGGAAACTACGAGCAGTACTTC. J is TRBJ2-7 and V is TRBV11-2, with TRBD2 identical over 13 bases. The CDR3 loop spans 15 amino acids. Germline V gene data show CDR1 as SGHAT and CDR2 as FQNNGV. V dropped 4 bases and J dropped 3; count of bases not matched to a gene: 3. The complete variable domain, with remaining parts taken from reference TRBV11-2 and TRBJ2-7, reads EAGVAQSPRYKIIEKRQSVAFWCNPISGHATLYWYQQILGQGPKLLIQFQNNGVVDDSQLPKDRFSAERLKGVDSTLKIQPAKLEDSAVYLCASSWTSGGNYEQYFGPGTRLTVT.

The chain is built from TRBV2 and TRBJ1-4, with 7 bases lining up with TRBD1. The germline V gene encodes CDR1 SNHLY and CDR2 FYNNEI. After removal of 4 bases from V and 0 bases from J, the junction contained 5 bases not matched to a gene. The CDR3 contains 16 residues. In nucleotides, the CDR3 is TGTGCCAGCAGTGTGGGAGACAGGGCAACTAATGAAAAACTGTTTTTT. Protein sequence: CASSVGDRATNEKLFF.

The chain recombines TRBV7-2 with TRBJ2-5; 11 nucleotides agree with TRBD2. Germline CDR1 is SGHTA and CDR2 is FQGNSA. This CDR3 spans 16 amino acids. Trimming took 5 bases from V and 2 from J; bases not matched to a gene: 7. The CDR3 loop is CASSATSGGLQETQYF. The CDR3 DNA reads as TGTGCCAGCAGCGCCACTAGCGGGGGCTTGCAAGAGACCCAGTACTTC.

The CDR3 DNA is TGCAGCGCCCCGACAGGGACCATTGGCTACACCTTC. Its translation: CSAPTGTIGYTF. The V gene is TRBV29-1, the J gene TRBJ1-2; 7 bases map to TRBD1. Germline V lookup: CDR1 SQVTM, CDR2 ANQGSEA. V lost 7 bases and J lost 7; bases outside the gene matches: 9. The CDR3 contains 12 residues.

The rearrangement joins TRBV11-3 to TRBJ2-3; possibly TRBD2 for D (5 bases). The V gene lost 1 base and the J gene lost 5 bases, with 16 bases spanning the gap. CDR1 and CDR2 from the germline V gene are SGHNT and YENEEA. The CDR3 runs 16 residues. The CDR3 DNA sequence: TGTGCCAGCAGCTTAGCTCGACTCCCTGCGGGAGATACGCAGTATTTT. This translates into CASSLARLPAGDTQYF.